In its sample, the clone carrying this T cell receptor (beta chain) was seen many times. From the 5' RACE reads, TCRdb called clonotypes with MiXCR, one entry per CDR3 protein. This table has 20,000 to 25,000 distinct CDR3 sequences, 4.5% to 7% appearing once. This specimen belongs to a study of early T cells in non-severe SARS-CoV-2 infection. This CDR3 contains 13 residues. V shed 2 bases and J 5 bases; nucleotides not matched to a gene: 3. Looked up from germline, CDR1 is SGHDT and CDR2 is YYEEEE. The specimen was whole blood. The chain combines TRBV5-6 with TRBJ1-2, with 7 bases matching TRBD1. The receptor's source is an adult who was a healthcare worker with PCR-confirmed SARS-CoV-2 infection or an uninfected control (not recorded which). The CDR3 reads CASSFGQDYGYTF. CDR3 nucleotide sequence: TGTGCCAGCAGCTTCGGACAGGATTATGGCTACACCTTC.